What follows is one TCR beta chain and its context. The antigen is not known. This record comes from a study of OX40 agonist ivuxolimab in advanced cancers. On the study more broadly: Having had anti-PD-1, anti-PD-L1 or anti-CTLA-4 therapy before was allowed, and roughly 40% had some. Study-level results: Clones of CD4+ and CD8+ blood T cells grew by week 6 at doses of 0.1 to 3.0 mg/kg. In CD8+ T cells, expanded clones were on average more numerous than in CD4+.

Germline V CDR1 and CDR2: LGHNA, YNFKEQ. The CDR3 has 15 amino acids. The germline V and J ends were trimmed by 1 base and 7 bases, with 13 bases remaining between them. TCRdb's table, derived via immunoSEQ multiplex PCR, lists solely in-frame clones and lacks some. The sample has tens of thousands of clones; roughly nine tenths are singletons. The genes are TRBV4-2 and TRBJ1-4, with a tentative D call TRBD1 (5 bases). The sequencing used CD4+ or CD8+ T cells sorted from blood, collected in a trial of the OX40 agonist ivuxolimab. This receptor was identified in an adult with an advanced solid tumor such as melanoma, head and neck, liver or kidney cancer. CDR3 residues: CASSQAQGVGEKLFF. The CDR3 DNA follows: TGTGCCAGCAGCCAAGCCCAGGGAGTTGGTGAAAAACTGTTTTTT.